This T cell receptor beta chain was retrieved from a study of OX40 agonist ivuxolimab in advanced cancers. Background on the study: Partial responses were observed in three patients, of whom one had hepatocellular carcinoma and two had cutaneous melanoma.

Overall study findings and caveats: By week 6 at 0.1 to 3.0 mg/kg, blood CD4+ and CD8+ T cells had expanded clonally. Expanded clones tended on average to be more numerous among CD8+ T cells than CD4+.

Libraries were prepared by immunoSEQ multiplex PCR; TCRdb keeps only in-frame clonotypes and omits some of them. The sample has around 20,000 clones, approximately 90% seen once. The CDR3 extends over 15 amino acids. Germline assignment: CDR1 SEHNR and CDR2 FQNEAQ (reference sequence). The junction had 6 bases not matched to a gene; V was cut back by 1 base and J by 5 bases. The cohort excluded patients with autoimmune disease history or systemic immunosuppression. Comments on this clone: Its antigen is currently unknown.

V usage is TRBV7-9 and J usage is TRBJ2-5, with 8 positions matching TRBD2. This clonotype was sampled from an adult with an advanced solid tumor such as melanoma, head and neck, liver or kidney cancer. Sample: CD4+ or CD8+ T cells sorted from blood, taken in a trial of the OX40 agonist ivuxolimab. The CDR3 DNA sequence: TGTGCCAGCAGCTTAGGAGTAGCGGGGATGGAGACCCAGTACTTC. As protein: CASSLGVAGMETQYF.